The 22 T cell receptor beta chains given below trace back to one sample, sequenced in a study of OX40 agonist ivuxolimab in advanced cancers. Method: immunoSEQ multiplex PCR; TCRdb's copy keeps in-frame clones and lacks some. The sample comprises about 100,000 clones, approximately 90% of which are singletons, and roughly 0.66% rests with the top ten. The sample consisted of CD4+ or CD8+ T cells sorted from blood, taken in a trial of the OX40 agonist ivuxolimab. These receptors were collected from an adult with an advanced solid tumor such as melanoma, head and neck, liver or kidney cancer.

The chain carries TRBV5-1 and TRBJ2-5; 12 bases are a match to TRBD2. J gave up 4 bases and V 4 bases, and 8 bases lay outside the gene matches. The CDR3 has 16 amino acids. Per germline, CDR1 SGHRS and CDR2 YFSETQ. The CDR3 reads CASSPRASGGAETQYF. DNA of the CDR3: TGCGCCAGCAGCCCGAGAGCTAGCGGGGGGGCAGAGACCCAGTACTTC.

The rearrangement joins TRBV18 to TRBJ2-3; the D is unclear. V was pared by 3 bases and J by 0 bases, with 4 bases between. Germline lookup yields CDR1 KGHSH and CDR2 LQKENI. The CDR3 covers 13 residues. The CDR3 DNA reads as TGTGCCAGCTCACCTGCGAGCACAGATACGCAGTATTTT. This sequence encodes CASSPASTDTQYF.

The genes are TRBV12-2 and TRBJ2-5; the tabulated D call, TRBD1, remains unverified against the DNA. TRBV12-2 is a pseudogene segment. The CDR3 runs to 17 residues. The CDR3 nucleotides read TGTGCAAGTCGCCCCCCGGGACAGGGATGTAGGCAAGAGACCCAGTACTTC. Residues: CASRPPGQGCRQETQYF.

The CDR3 bases are TGTGCCATCAGTGAAAATAGTCAGCCCCAGCATTTT. This gives the protein CAISENSQPQHF. This sequence joins TRBV10-3 and TRBJ1-5; the D is unclear. V was shortened by 3 bases and J by 6 bases, with 6 bases between the two germline ends. Germline CDR1 is ENHRY and CDR2 is SYGVKD. The CDR3 sequence is 12 residues long.

V gene TRBV2 combines with J gene TRBJ2-7, with TRBD2 matching over 7 bases. The CDR3 has 14 amino acids. Trimming cost V 2 bases and J 3 bases; bases outside gene matches: 4. Germline-derived CDR1 and CDR2 are SNHLY and FYNNEI. CDR3 in amino acids: CASSETRGSYEQYF. DNA for the CDR3: TGTGCCAGCAGTGAAACGCGGGGGAGCTACGAGCAGTACTTC.

CDR3 sequence (DNA): TGTGCCAGCAGTTCAACAGGGGGGGAGCAGTACTTC. Residues: CASSSTGGEQYF. V gene TRBV27 combines with J gene TRBJ2-7, with TRBD1 identical over 8 bases. The V and J ends lost 4 bases and 7 bases, in that order; junction bases with no gene match: 3. Germline values: CDR1 MNHEY, CDR2 SMNVEV (reference sequence). CDR3 length: 12 residues.

The V gene is TRBV6-1, the J gene TRBJ2-5, with unresolved D. This CDR3 comprises 13 residues. Per the germline V gene, CDR1 is MNHNS and CDR2 is SASEGT. The V end was cut by 1 base, the J end by 1 base, with 4 bases between. CDR3 residues: CASSEGIQETQYF. CDR3 DNA sequence: TGTGCCAGCAGTGAAGGAATCCAAGAGACCCAGTACTTC.

The chain recombines TRBV11-3 with TRBJ1-2; TRBD1 is a possible D gene (6 bases). The germline CDR1 and CDR2 sequences are SGHNT and YENEEA. The CDR3 has 14 amino acids. V lost 6 bases, J lost 3 bases, and 14 bases lay in between. CDR3 residues: CASSPRGADYGYTF. Here the CDR3 DNA reads TGTGCCAGCAGTCCCAGGGGCGCGGACTATGGCTACACCTTC.

The rearrangement uses TRBV18 and TRBJ2-1; D may be TRBD1 or TRBD2 (6 bases each). The germline gives CDR1 KGHSH, CDR2 LQKENI. The CDR3 has 13 amino acids. Trimming left V 3 bases short and J 6 bases short, with 9 bases between. The CDR3 DNA follows: TGTGCCAGCTCACCCGGAGGGGGCAATGAGCAGTTCTTC. Protein: CASSPGGGNEQFF. Variable domain in full (rest from reference TRBV18 and TRBJ2-1): NAGVMQNPRHLVRRRGQEARLRCSPMKGHSHVYWYRQLPEEGLKFMVYLQKENIIDESGMPKERFSAEFPKEGPSILRIQQVVRGDSAAYFCASSPGGGNEQFFGPGTRLTVL.

This clone showed up just a few times. The chain employs TRBV19 and TRBJ1-1; TRBD1 aligns across 8 bases. The CDR3 is made up of 16 amino acids. Germline V lookup: CDR1 LNHDA, CDR2 SQIVND (reference sequence). V lost 4 bases, J lost 1 base, and 8 bases stayed unmatched. CDR3 nucleotides: TGTGCCAGTAGTACCTCCCAGACAGGGGAGAACACTGAAGCTTTCTTT. Its translation: CASSTSQTGENTEAFF.

As for this clone: The sample holds other DNA sequences that translate to the same CDR3. The chain joins TRBV5-1 to TRBJ2-5; 7 bases are a match to TRBD1. Germline lookup yields CDR1 SGHRS and CDR2 YFSETQ. J gave up 2 bases and V 2 bases, and 3 bases lay outside the gene matches. The CDR3 runs 14 residues. CDR3 in amino acids: CASSLGTAQETQYF. CDR3 nucleotides: TGCGCCAGCAGCTTAGGGACAGCTCAAGAGACCCAGTACTTC.

The rearrangement joins TRBV11-3 to TRBJ1-2; D is ambiguous. Trimming took 5 bases from V and 8 from J, leaving 21 bases between them. Germline loops: CDR1 SGHNT, CDR2 YENEEA. The CDR3 spans 15 residues. The CDR3 region has the DNA TGTGCCAGCAGCCCCCCGGGCACGGTCGGTTGGGGCTACACCTTC. It specifies CASSPPGTVGWGYTF.

The chain joins TRBV18 to TRBJ1-1; D perhaps matches TRBD1 (5 bases). The CDR3 loop spans 13 amino acids. The ends were cut back, 2 bases at V and 7 bases at J, with 11 bases in the middle. CDR1 and CDR2 from the germline V gene are KGHSH and LQKENI. The chain's CDR3 is CASSPSSQVEAFF. In DNA form, the CDR3 reads TGTGCCAGCTCACCAAGTTCACAGGTTGAAGCTTTCTTT.

V is TRBV15 and J is TRBJ2-3, with D possibly matching TRBD2 (6 bases). Germline CDR1 is LNHNV and CDR2 is YYDKDF (reference sequence). This CDR3 has 14 residues. V shed 8 bases and J shed 4 bases, with 16 bases lying between them. Here the CDR3 DNA reads TGTGCCACCCGGCGGGGCCTACCCGCAGATACGCAGTATTTT. Translated: CATRRGLPADTQYF.

The chain employs TRBV5-1 and TRBJ2-7; perhaps TRBD1 as D (5 bases). Trimming took off 3 bases at V and 7 bases at J, with 20 bases between the two ends. The length of the CDR3 is 15 residues. Per the germline V gene, CDR1 is SGHRS and CDR2 is YFSETQ. The CDR3 bases are TGCGCCAGCAGCTCGAGCCGGGCCGGATCAGGGGAGCAGTACTTC. Its protein is CASSSSRAGSGEQYF.

V gene TRBV21-1 combines with J gene TRBJ2-3; the table gives TRBD1 as D, unverified against the DNA. TRBV21-1 is marked as a pseudogene. The CDR3 length is 16 residues. The CDR3 DNA follows: TGTGCCAGCAGCAAAGGGCCGGACAGATGCACAGATACGCAGTATTTT. Its translation: CASSKGPDRCTDTQYF.

The V call is TRBV10-3, the J call TRBJ2-6, with D unclear. The V end was cut by 10 bases, the J end by 1 base, with 11 bases between. The CDR3 is made up of 14 amino acids. The germline V gene encodes CDR1 ENHRY and CDR2 SYGVKD. Here the CDR3 DNA reads TGTGCCACCCAGACGCCATCTGGGGCCAACGTCCTGACTTTC. It yields the protein CATQTPSGANVLTF.

V and J are TRBV19 and TRBJ1-3; D is undetermined. CDR3 length: 12 residues. V lost 3 bases, J lost 1 base, and 1 base lay in between. Germline V gene lookup returns CDR1 LNHDA and CDR2 SQIVND (reference sequence). The CDR3 region has the DNA TGTGCCAGTAGTATTTCTGGAAACACCATATATTTT. Translating it yields CASSISGNTIYF.

CDR3 residues: CALGTLVYEQYF. The CDR3 region has the DNA TGTGCCCTCGGGACACTTGTCTACGAGCAGTACTTC. This rearrangement joins TRBV6-1 to TRBJ2-7, with D possibly being TRBD1 (6 bases). V lost 11 bases and J lost 3, with 14 bases in between. Germline V gene lookup returns CDR1 MNHNS and CDR2 SASEGT. The CDR3 spans 12 residues.

V is TRBV30 and J is TRBJ2-5; D is uncertain. Between the trimmed V and J ends, which lost 1 base and 0 bases, there was a span of 3 bases. The CDR3 length is 12 residues. CDR1 is GTSNPN, CDR2 SVGIG, per germline (reference sequence). For the CDR3, the DNA is TGTGCCTGGAGTGGCTACCAAGAGACCCAGTACTTC. Translation gives CAWSGYQETQYF. Combining the CDR3 with reference TRBV30 and TRBJ2-5 gives the whole variable domain SQTIHQWPATLVQPVGSPLSLECTVEGTSNPNLYWYRQAAGRGLQLLFYSVGIGQISSEVPQNLSASRPQDRQFILSSKKLLLSDSGFYLCAWSGYQETQYFGPGTRLLVL.

The chain employs TRBV19 and TRBJ1-1; 7 nucleotides line up with TRBD1. V lost 4 bases and J lost 1; bases outside the gene matches: 9. The germline gives CDR1 LNHDA, CDR2 SQIVND (reference sequence). CDR3 length equals 16 residues. The CDR3 DNA reads as TGTGCCAGTAGTACCCACGACAGGGTCTGGAACACTGAAGCTTTCTTT. Translating it yields CASSTHDRVWNTEAFF.

This clone was counted once. V gene TRBV19 combines with J gene TRBJ1-5; TRBD1 agrees at 8 bases. J lost 1 base, V lost 9 bases, and 8 bases had no gene match. The germline V gene encodes CDR1 LNHDA and CDR2 SQIVND (reference sequence). This CDR3 has 15 residues. The CDR3 here is CASDRGRLSNQPQHF. In DNA form, the CDR3 reads TGTGCCAGCGACAGGGGCAGGCTCAGCAATCAGCCCCAGCATTTT.